The text below deals with one TCR beta chain. Its antigen is currently unknown. The data are from a study of Ad26.COV2.S vaccination and SARS-CoV-2 variants. CDR1 SEHNR and CDR2 FQNEAQ come from the germline V gene (reference sequence). The CDR3 has 15 residues. V was clipped by 5 bases and J by 0 bases; unmatched bases: 4. Stated treatment: roughly 20 received Ad26.COV2.S at low or high dose, single or two shots; 5 received placebo; per-sample allocation not given. Sample collection was performed on day 63 after the first vaccine or placebo injection. Study outcomes and limitations: After vaccination, substantial breadth of spike-specific CD8+ and CD4+ responses was reported. Placebo and vaccine recipients had non-spike TCR breadth that was similar.

Only in-frame clones appear in the TCRdb table, and some are missing; sequencing was by immunoSEQ multiplex PCR. This sample has about 320,000 clones, with almost 90% found just once. The clonotype was recovered from a person aged 18-60 years who received the Ad26.COV2.S COVID-19 vaccine or a placebo. The sample was peripheral blood, taken in a trial of Ad26.COV2.S vaccine versus placebo. The chain employs TRBV7-9 and TRBJ2-1; TRBD2 matches at 7 bases. CDR3 DNA: TGTGCCAGCAGCCCTAGCGGAAGCTCCTACAATGAGCAGTTCTTC. Encoded protein: CASSPSGSSYNEQFF.